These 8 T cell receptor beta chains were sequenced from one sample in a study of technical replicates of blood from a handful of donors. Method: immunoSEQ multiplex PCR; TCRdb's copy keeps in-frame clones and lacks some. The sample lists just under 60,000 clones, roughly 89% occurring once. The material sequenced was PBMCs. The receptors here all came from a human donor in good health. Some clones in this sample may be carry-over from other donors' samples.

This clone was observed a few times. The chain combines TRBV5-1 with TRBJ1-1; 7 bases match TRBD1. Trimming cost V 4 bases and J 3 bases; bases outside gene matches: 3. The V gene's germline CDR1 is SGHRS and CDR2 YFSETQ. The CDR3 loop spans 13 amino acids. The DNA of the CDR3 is TGCGCCAGCAGCGAGACAGGGTACACTGAAGCTTTCTTT. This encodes CASSETGYTEAFF.

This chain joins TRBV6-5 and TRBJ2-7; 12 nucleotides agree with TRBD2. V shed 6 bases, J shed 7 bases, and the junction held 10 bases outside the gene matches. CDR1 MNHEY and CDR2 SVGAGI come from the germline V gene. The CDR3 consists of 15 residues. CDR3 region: CASSETSGGLSEQYF. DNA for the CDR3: TGTGCCAGCAGCGAGACTAGCGGGGGCCTTAGTGAGCAGTACTTC.

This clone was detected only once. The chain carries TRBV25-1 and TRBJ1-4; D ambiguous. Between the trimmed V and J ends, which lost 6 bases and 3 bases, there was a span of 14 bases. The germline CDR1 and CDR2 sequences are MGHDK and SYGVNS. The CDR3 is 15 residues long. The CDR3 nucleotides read TGTGCCAGCAGCGAACTAGAGCCAGCTAATGAAAAACTGTTTTTT. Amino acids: CASSELEPANEKLFF.

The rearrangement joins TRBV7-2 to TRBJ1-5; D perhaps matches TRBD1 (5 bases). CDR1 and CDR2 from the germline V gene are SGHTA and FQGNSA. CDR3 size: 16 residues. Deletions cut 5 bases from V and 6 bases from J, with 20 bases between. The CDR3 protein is CASSPGQAEWGQPQHF. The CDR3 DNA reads TGTGCCAGCAGCCCAGGGCAGGCTGAATGGGGTCAGCCCCAGCATTTT.

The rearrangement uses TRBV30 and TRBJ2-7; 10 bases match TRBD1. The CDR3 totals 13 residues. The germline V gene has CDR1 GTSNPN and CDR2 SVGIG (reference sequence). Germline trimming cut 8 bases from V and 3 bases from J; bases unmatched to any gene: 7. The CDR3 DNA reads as TGTGCCCATACCGGGACAGGGGACTACGAGCAGTACTTC. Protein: CAHTGTGDYEQYF. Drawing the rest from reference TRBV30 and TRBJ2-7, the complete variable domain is SQTIHQWPATLVQPVGSPLSLECTVEGTSNPNLYWYRQAAGRGLQLLFYSVGIGQISSEVPQNLSASRPQDRQFILSSKKLLLSDSGFYLCAHTGTGDYEQYFGPGTRLTVT.

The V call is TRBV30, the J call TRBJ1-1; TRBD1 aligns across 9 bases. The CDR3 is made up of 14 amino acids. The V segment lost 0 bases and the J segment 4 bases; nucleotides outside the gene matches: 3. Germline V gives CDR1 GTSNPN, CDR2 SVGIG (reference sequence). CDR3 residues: CAWSVGTGTTEAFF. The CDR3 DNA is TGTGCCTGGAGTGTAGGGACAGGGACCACTGAAGCTTTCTTT.

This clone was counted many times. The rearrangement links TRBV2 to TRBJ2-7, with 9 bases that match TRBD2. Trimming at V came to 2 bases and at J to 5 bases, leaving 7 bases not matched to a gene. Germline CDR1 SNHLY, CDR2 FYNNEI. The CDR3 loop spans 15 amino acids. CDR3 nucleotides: TGTGCCAGCAGTGAATTGGGACTAGCCCCCGACGAGCAGTACTTC. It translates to CASSELGLAPDEQYF.

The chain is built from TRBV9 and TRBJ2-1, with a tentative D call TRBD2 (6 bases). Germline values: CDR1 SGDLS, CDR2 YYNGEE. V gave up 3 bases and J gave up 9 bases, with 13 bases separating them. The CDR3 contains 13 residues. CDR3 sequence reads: CASSGRLDSEQFF. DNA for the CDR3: TGTGCCAGCAGCGGAAGACTAGATTCTGAGCAGTTCTTC. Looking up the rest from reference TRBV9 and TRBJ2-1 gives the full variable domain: DSGVTQTPKHLITATGQRVTLRCSPRSGDLSVYWYQQSLDQGLQFLIQYYNGEERAKGNILERFSAQQFPDLHSELNLSSLELGDSALYFCASSGRLDSEQFFGPGTRLTVL.